Below, one TCR beta chain is given with its context. The source of the sample is a study of shared clonotypes between healthy human individuals. Trimming took off 3 bases at V and 4 bases at J, with 8 bases between the two ends. CDR1 is SGHNT and CDR2 is YYREEE in the germline V gene (reference sequence). The CDR3 spans 13 residues. Only in-frame clones appear in the TCRdb table, and some are missing; sequencing was by immunoSEQ multiplex PCR. The sample has 1.6 million or so clones; around 97% are singletons. The sequenced material came from naive CD4+ T cells sorted from blood. The subset denotes: CD45RA+ positively selected. The chain is built from TRBV5-4 and TRBJ1-5; D ambiguous. The receptor was isolated from a man aged 30 to 45 in good health. The CDR3 loop is CASSSGFNQPQHF. CDR3 DNA sequence: TGTGCCAGCAGCTCCGGATTTAATCAGCCCCAGCATTTT.